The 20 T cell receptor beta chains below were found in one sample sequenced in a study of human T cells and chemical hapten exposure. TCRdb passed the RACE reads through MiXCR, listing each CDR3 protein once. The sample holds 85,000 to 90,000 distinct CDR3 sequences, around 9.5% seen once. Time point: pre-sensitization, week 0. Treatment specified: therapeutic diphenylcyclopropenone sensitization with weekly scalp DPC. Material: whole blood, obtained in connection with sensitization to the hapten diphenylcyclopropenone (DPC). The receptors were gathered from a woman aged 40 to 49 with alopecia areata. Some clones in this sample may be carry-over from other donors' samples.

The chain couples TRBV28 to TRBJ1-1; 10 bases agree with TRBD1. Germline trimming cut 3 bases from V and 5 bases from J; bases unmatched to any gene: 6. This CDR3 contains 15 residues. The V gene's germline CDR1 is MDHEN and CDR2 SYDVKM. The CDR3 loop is CASSFGTGVPTEAFF. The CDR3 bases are TGTGCCAGCAGTTTTGGGACAGGGGTACCAACTGAAGCTTTCTTT.

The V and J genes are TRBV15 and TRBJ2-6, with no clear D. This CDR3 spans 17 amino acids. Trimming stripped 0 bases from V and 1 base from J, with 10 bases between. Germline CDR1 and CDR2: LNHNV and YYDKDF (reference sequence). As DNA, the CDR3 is TGTGCCACCAGCAGAGATAGACGCCAGTCTGGGGCCAACGTCCTGACTTTC. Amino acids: CATSRDRRQSGANVLTF.

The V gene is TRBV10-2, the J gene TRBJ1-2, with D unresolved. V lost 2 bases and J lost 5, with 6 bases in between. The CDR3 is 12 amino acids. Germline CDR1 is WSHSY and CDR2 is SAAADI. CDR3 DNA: TGCGCCAGCAGTGAGACGGGGTATGGCTACACCTTC. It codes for CASSETGYGYTF.

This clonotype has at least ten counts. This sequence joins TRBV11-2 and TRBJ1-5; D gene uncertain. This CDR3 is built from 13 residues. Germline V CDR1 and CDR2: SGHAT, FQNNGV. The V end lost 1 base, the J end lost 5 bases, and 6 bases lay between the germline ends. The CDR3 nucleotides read TGTGCCAGCAGCTTAGCTCTATATCAGCCCCAGCATTTT. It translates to CASSLALYQPQHF.

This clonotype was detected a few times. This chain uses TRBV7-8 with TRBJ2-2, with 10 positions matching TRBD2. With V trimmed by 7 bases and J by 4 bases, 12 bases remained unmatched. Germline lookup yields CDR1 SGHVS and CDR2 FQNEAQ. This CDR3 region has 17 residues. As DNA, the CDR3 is TGTGCCAGCATCCTAGGGACTAGCGACGTCGGCACCGGGGAGCTGTTTTTT. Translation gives CASILGTSDVGTGELFF.

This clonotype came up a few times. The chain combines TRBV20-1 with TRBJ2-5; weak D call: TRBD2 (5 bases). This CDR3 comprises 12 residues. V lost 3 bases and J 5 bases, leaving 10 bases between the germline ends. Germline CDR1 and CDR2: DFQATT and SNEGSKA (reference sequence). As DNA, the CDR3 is TGCAGTGCTAGGGGCCGCGGGGAGACCCAGTACTTC. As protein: CSARGRGETQYF.

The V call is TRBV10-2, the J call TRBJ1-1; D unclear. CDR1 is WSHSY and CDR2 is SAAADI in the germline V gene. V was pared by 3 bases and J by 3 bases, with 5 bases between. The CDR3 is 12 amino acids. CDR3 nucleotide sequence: TGCGCCAGCAGTGAAAGGGACACTGAAGCTTTCTTT. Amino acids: CASSERDTEAFF.

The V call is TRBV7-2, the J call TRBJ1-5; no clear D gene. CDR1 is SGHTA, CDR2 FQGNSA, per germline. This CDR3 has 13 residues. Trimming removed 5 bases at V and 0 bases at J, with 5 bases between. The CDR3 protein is CASSQFSNQPQHF. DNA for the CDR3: TGTGCCAGCAGCCAATTTAGCAATCAGCCCCAGCATTTT.

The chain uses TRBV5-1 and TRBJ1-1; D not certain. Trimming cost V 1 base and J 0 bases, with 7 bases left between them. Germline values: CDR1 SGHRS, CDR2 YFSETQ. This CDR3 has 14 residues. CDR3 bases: TGCGCCAGCAGCTTGATAGCCCTGAACACTGAAGCTTTCTTT. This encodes CASSLIALNTEAFF.

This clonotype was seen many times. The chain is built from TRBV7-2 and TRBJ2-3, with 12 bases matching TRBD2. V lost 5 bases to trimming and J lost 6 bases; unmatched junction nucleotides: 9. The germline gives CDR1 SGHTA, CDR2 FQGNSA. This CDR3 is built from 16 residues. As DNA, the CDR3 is TGTGCCAGCAGCCCCCGTGCTAGCGGGAGGGCGGATACGCAGTATTTT. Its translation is CASSPRASGRADTQYF.

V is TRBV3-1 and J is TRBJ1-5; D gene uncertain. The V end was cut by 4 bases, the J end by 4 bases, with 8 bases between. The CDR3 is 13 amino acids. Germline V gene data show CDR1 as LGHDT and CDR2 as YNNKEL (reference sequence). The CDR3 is CASSLRENQPQHF. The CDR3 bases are TGTGCCAGCAGCCTGAGAGAAAATCAGCCCCAGCATTTT.

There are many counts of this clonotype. The CDR3 coding sequence is TGTGCCAGCAGGGAGGCCTCTGAAGCTTTCTTT. This codes for CASREASEAFF. V usage is TRBV7-9 and J usage is TRBJ1-1; no clear D. The germline V gene has CDR1 SEHNR and CDR2 FQNEAQ (reference sequence). CDR3 length: 11 residues. V dropped 6 bases and J dropped 6 bases, with 8 bases sitting between them.

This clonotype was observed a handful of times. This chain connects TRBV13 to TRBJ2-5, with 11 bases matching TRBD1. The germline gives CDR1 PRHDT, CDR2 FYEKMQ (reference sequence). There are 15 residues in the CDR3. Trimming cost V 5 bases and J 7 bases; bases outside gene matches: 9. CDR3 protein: CASSVMGQGELTQYF. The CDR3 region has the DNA TGTGCCAGCAGCGTCATGGGACAGGGGGAATTGACCCAGTACTTC.

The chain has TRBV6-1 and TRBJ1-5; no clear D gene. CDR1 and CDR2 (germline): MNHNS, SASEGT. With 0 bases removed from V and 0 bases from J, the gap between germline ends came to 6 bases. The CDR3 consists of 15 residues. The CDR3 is CASSEAATSNQPQHF. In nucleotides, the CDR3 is TGTGCCAGCAGTGAAGCCGCGACTAGCAATCAGCCCCAGCATTTT.

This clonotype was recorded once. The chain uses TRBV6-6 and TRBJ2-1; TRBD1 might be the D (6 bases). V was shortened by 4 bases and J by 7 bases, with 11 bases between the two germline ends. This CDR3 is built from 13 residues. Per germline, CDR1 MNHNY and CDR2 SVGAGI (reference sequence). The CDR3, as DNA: TGTGCCAGCAGTTCCACAAGGGGGAATGAGCAGTTCTTC. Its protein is CASSSTRGNEQFF.

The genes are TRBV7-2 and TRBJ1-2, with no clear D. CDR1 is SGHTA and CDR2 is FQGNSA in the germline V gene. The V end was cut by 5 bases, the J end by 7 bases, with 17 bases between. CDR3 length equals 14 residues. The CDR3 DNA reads TGTGCCAGCAGCGTCGGGAGGTATAAGGGTGGCTACACCTTC. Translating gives CASSVGRYKGGYTF.

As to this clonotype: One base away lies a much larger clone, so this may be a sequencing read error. CDR3 coding DNA: TGTGCCAGCAGCTTAACGGGCCACACAGATACGCAGTATTTT. It specifies CASSLTGHTDTQYF. This sequence joins TRBV7-9 and TRBJ2-3; D not resolved. CDR3 length: 14 amino acids. Germline-derived CDR1 and CDR2 are SEHNR and FQNEAQ (reference sequence). V was shortened by 2 bases and J by 2 bases, with 8 bases between the two germline ends.

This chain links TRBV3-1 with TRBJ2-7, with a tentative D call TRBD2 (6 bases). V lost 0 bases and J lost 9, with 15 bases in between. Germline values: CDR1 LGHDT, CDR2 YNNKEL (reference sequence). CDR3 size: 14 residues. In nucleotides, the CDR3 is TGTGCCAGCAGCCAAGATAGCGGCAGTGCGGCGCAGTACTTC. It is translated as CASSQDSGSAAQYF.

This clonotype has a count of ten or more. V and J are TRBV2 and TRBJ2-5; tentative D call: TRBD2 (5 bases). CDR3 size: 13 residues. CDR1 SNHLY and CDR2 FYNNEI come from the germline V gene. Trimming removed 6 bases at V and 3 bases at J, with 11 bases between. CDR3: CASRRTEEETQYF. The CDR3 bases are TGTGCCAGCAGAAGGACGGAGGAAGAGACCCAGTACTTC.

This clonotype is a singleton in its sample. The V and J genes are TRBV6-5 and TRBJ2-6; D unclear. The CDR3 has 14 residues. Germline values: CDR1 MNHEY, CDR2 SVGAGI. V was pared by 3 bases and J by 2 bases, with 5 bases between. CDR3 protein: CASSYLPGANVLTF. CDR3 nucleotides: TGTGCCAGCAGTTATCTCCCTGGGGCCAACGTCCTGACTTTC.